This TCR beta chain was identified in a study of blood T cell repertoires in COVID-19. Background on the study: COVID-19 samples collected from the United States, Italy and Spain covered acute and convalescent phases.

V lost 1 base, J lost 4 bases, and 4 bases lay in between. Germline V gene data show CDR1 as DFQATT and CDR2 as SNEGSKA (reference sequence). The CDR3 is 11 amino acids. This clone was found a few times. Clones were sequenced by immunoSEQ multiplex PCR, and TCRdb holds only the in-frame ones, with some missing. The sample consists of over 250,000 clones, around three quarters of them appearing once. V and J are TRBV20-1 and TRBJ1-2, with D hard to call. Sequenced material: peripheral blood. This clonotype was sampled from an elderly woman with acute or convalescent COVID-19. The chain's CDR3 is CSARVGYGYTF. The CDR3 DNA sequence: TGCAGTGCTAGAGTCGGCTATGGCTACACCTTC.